The table lists the clone carrying this TCR beta chain with many counts. Its specificity is unknown. TCRdb ran MiXCR on the 5' RACE reads and lists one entry per CDR3 protein. The sample consists of 250,000 to 300,000 distinct CDR3 sequences, about 19% of them appearing once. The entry originates in a study of CD8 T cells in ankylosing spondylitis. Overall study findings and caveats: In synovial fluid and blood from reactive arthritis, some motif variants were previously reported.

CDR1 and CDR2 (germline): SQVTM, ANQGSEA. The CDR3 totals 14 residues. The junction had 6 bases not matched to a gene; V was cut back by 6 bases and J by 0 bases. This rearrangement joins TRBV29-1 to TRBJ2-3, with 7 bases that match TRBD1. This receptor was taken from a male donor with ankylosing spondylitis or in good health (not recorded which). The specimen sequenced was blood, either unsorted or a sorted T cell fraction (not recorded which). This chain's CDR3 is CSVEGTASTDTQYF. DNA for the CDR3: TGCAGCGTCGAGGGGACAGCTAGCACAGATACGCAGTATTTT.